This T cell receptor (beta chain) emerged from a study of T cells after yellow fever vaccination. Overall study: SMART-Seq v4 Ultra Low Input prepared the low-cell-number fractions.

Study outcomes and limitations: Contaminants from the bulk population, in the form of abundant clonotypes, could be found in FACS-sorted repertoires. Clonotype sharing between CD4 and CD8 compartments was small.

By 5'RACE template switching, TCR cDNA was produced, with a universal primer site and UMIs added in the process. TCRdb re-called the 5' RACE reads with MiXCR, one entry per CDR3 protein. The data contain around 600,000 distinct CDR3 sequences, over 9% of them singletons. Per the germline V gene, CDR1 is SGHTA and CDR2 is FQGTGA. The junction had 17 bases not matched to a gene; V was cut back by 5 bases and J by 5 bases. CDR3 size: 17 residues. Worth noting for this clonotype: Its antigen is not identified.

The chain recombines TRBV7-3 with TRBJ2-5; 7 positions match TRBD2. This TCR was sampled from a man aged 25-45 years who received the YFV17D yellow fever vaccine. The sequencing used PBMCs, collected on the day of the yellow fever booster vaccination. The chain's CDR3 is CASSPGPLADWEETQYF. CDR3 DNA: TGTGCCAGCAGCCCCGGGCCGCTAGCGGACTGGGAGGAGACCCAGTACTTC. The full variable domain, its missing parts supplied by reference TRBV7-3 and TRBJ2-5, is GAGVSQTPSNKVTEKGKYVELRCDPISGHTALYWYRQSLGQGPEFLIYFQGTGAADDSGLPNDRFFAVRPEGSVSTLKIQRTERGDSAVYLCASSPGPLADWEETQYFGPGTRLLVL.